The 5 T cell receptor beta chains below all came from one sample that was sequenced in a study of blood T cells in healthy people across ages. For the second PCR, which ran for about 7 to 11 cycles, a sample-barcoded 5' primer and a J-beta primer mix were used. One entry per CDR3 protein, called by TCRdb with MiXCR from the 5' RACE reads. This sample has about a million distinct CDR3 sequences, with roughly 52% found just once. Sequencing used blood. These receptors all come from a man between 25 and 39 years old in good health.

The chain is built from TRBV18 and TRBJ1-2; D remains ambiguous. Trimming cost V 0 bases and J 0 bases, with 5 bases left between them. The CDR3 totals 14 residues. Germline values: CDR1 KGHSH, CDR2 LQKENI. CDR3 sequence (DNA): TGTGCCAGCTCACCACCCAGCGCTAACTATGGCTACACCTTC. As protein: CASSPPSANYGYTF. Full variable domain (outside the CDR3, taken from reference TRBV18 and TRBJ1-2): NAGVMQNPRHLVRRRGQEARLRCSPMKGHSHVYWYRQLPEEGLKFMVYLQKENIIDESGMPKERFSAEFPKEGPSILRIQQVVRGDSAAYFCASSPPSANYGYTFGSGTRLTVV.

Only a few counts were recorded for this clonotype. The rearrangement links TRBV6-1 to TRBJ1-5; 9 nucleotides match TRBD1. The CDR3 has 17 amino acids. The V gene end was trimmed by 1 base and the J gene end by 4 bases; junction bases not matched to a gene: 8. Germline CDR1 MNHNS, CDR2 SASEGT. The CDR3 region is CASSEVIGTGKNQPQHF. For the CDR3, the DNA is TGTGCCAGCAGTGAAGTGATTGGGACAGGGAAGAATCAGCCCCAGCATTTT.

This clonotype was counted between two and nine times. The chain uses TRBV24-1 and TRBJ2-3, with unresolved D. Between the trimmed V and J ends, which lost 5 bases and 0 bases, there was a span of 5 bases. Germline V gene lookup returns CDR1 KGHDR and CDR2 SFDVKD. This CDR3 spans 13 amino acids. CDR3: CATSVFSTDTQYF. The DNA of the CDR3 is TGTGCCACCAGTGTCTTCAGCACAGATACGCAGTATTTT.

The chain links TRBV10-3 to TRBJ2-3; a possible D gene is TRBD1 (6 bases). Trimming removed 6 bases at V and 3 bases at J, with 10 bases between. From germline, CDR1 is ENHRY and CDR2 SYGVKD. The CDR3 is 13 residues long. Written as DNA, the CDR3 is TGTGCCATCAGCACAGGGTGGACAGATACGCAGTATTTT. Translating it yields CAISTGWTDTQYF.

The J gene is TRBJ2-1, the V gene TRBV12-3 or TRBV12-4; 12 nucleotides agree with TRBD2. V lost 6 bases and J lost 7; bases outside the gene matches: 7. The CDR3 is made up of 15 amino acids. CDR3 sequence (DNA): TGTGCCAGCAGGACGGGACTAGCGGGTACTAATGAGCAGTTCTTC. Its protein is CASRTGLAGTNEQFF.